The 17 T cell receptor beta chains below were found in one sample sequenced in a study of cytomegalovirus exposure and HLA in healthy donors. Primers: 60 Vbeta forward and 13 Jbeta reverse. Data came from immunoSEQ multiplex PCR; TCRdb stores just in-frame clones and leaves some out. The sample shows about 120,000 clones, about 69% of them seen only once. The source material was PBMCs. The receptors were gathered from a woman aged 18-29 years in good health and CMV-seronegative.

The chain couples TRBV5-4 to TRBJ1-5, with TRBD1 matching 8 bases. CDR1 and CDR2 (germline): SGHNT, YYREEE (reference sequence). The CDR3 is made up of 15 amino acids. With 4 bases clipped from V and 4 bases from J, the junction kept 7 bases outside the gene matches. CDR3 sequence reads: CASSPTDRGNQPQHF. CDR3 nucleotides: TGTGCCAGCAGCCCGACAGACAGGGGTAATCAGCCCCAGCATTTT.

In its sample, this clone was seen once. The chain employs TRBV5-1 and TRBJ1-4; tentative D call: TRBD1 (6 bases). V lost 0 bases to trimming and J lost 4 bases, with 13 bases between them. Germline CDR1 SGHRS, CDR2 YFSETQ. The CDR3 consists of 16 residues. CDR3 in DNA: TGCGCCAGCAGCTTGGATCCGGGGGGCGGTAATGAAAAACTGTTTTTT. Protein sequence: CASSLDPGGGNEKLFF.

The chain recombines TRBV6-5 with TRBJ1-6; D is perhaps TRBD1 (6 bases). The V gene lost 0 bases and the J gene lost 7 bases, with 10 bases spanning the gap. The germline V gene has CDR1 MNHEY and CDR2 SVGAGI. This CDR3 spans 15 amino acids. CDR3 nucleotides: TGTGCCAGCAGTTACTCACGGGGGGGCAATTCACCCCTCCACTTT. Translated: CASSYSRGGNSPLHF.

The CDR3 is CASSHMGGGANNSPLHF. In DNA, the CDR3 is TGTGCCAGCAGCCACATGGGGGGGGGAGCGAATAATTCACCCCTCCACTTT. The chain combines TRBV7-6 with TRBJ1-6, with D maybe TRBD1 (5 bases). CDR3 length equals 17 residues. The germline V gene encodes CDR1 SGHVS and CDR2 FNYEAQ. V was trimmed by 5 bases and J by 5 bases, leaving 19 bases between them.

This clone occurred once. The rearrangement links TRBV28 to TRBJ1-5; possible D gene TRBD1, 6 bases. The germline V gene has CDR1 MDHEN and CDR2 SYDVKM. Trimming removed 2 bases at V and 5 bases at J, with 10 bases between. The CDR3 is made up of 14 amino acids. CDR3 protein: CASSLRTDYQPQHF. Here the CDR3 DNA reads TGTGCCAGCAGTTTAAGGACAGACTATCAGCCCCAGCATTTT.

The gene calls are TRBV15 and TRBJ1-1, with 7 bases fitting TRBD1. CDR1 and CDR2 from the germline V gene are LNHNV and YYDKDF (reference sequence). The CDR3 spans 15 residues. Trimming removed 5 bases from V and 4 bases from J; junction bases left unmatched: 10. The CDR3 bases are TGTGCCACCAGCGCGAATAAGGGGGCGGCCACTGAAGCTTTCTTT. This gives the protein CATSANKGAATEAFF.

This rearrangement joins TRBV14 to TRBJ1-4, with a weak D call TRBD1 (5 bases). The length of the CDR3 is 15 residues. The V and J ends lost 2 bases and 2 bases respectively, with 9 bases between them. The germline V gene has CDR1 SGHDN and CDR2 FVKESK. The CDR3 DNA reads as TGTGCCAGCAGCCAACCGCGGGGGACTAATGAAAAACTGTTTTTT. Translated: CASSQPRGTNEKLFF.

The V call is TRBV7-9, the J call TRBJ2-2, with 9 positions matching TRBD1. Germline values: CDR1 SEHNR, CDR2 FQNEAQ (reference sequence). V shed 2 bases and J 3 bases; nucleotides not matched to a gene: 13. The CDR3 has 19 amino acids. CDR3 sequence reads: CASSLSGRPGQGDTGELFF. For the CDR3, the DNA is TGTGCCAGCAGCTTAAGTGGGCGACCGGGACAGGGCGACACCGGGGAGCTGTTTTTT.

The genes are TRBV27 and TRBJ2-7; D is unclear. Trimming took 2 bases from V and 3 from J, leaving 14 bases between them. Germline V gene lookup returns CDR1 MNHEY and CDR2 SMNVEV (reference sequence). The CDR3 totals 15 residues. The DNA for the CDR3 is TGTGCCAGCAGTTTAGGGCCCACGCCGCTCTACGAGCAGTACTTC. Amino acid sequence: CASSLGPTPLYEQYF.

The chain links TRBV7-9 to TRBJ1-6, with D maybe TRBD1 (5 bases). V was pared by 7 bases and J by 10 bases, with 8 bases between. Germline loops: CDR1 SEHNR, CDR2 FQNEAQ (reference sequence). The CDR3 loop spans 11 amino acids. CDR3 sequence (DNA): TGTGCCAGCACCTGGGGCTCACCCCTCCACTTT. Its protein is CASTWGSPLHF.

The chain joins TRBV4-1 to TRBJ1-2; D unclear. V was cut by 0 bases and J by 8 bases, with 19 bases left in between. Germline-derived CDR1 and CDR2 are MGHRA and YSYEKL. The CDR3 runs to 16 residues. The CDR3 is CASSQDLSGRTLGYTF. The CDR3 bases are TGCGCCAGCAGCCAAGATTTGTCCGGGCGGACTCTAGGCTACACCTTC.

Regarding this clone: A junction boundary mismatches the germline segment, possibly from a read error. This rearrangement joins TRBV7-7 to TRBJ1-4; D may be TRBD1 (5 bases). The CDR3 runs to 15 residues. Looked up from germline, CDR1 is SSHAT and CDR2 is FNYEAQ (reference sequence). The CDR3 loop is CASSAGRVPNEKLFF. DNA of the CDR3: TGTGCTAGCAGCGCCGGCAGGGTGCCTAATGAAAAACTGTTTTTT.

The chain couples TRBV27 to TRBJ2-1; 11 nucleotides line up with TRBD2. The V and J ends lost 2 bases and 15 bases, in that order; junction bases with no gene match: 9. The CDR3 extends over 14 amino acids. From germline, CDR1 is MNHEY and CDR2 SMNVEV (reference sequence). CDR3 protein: CASSLQASGGRGFF. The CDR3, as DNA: TGTGCCAGCAGTTTACAGGCTAGCGGGGGGAGGGGGTTCTTC.

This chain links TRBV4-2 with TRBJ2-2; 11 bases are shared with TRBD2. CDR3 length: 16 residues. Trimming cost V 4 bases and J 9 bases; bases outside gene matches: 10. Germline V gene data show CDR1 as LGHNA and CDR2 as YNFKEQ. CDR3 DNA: TGTGCCAGCAGCCGCTCTAGCGGGGGGACGGAAAGGGAGCTGTTTTTT. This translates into CASSRSSGGTERELFF.

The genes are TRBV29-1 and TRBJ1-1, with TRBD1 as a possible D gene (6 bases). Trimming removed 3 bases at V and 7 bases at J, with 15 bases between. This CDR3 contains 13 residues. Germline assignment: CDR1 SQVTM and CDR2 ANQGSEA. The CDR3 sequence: CSVEATRGNEAFF. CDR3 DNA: TGCAGCGTTGAGGCAACCAGGGGTAATGAAGCTTTCTTT.

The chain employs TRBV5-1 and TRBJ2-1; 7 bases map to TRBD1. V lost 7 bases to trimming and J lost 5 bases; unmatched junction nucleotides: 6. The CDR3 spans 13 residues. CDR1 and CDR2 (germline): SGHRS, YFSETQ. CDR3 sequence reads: CASGGTANNEQFF. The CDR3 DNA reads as TGCGCCAGCGGTGGGACAGCAAACAATGAGCAGTTCTTC.

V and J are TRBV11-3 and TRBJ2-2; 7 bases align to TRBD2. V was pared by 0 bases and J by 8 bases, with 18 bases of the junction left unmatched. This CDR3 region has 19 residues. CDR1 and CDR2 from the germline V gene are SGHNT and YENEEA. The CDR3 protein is CASSLDHWASGTNGGELFF. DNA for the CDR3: TGTGCCAGCAGCTTAGATCATTGGGCTAGCGGAACCAACGGGGGGGAGCTGTTTTTT.